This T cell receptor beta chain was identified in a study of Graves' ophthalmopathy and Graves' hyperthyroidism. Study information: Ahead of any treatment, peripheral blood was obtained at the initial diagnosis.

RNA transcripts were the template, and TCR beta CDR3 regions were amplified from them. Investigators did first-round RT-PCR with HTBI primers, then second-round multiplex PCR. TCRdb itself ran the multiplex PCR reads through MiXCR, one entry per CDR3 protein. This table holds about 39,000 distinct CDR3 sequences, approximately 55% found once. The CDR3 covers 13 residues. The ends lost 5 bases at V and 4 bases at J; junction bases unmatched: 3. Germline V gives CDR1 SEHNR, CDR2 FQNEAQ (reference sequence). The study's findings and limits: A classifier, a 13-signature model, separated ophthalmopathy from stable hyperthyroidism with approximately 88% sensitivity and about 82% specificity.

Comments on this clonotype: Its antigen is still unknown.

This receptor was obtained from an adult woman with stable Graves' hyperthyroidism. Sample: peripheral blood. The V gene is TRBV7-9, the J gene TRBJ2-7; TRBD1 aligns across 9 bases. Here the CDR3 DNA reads TGTGCCAGCAGCACACAGGGGGCTTACGAGCAGTACTTC. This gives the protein CASSTQGAYEQYF.